A selection of T cell receptor beta chains follows, all from one sample in a study of blood T cell repertoires in COVID-19. TCRdb's table, derived via immunoSEQ multiplex PCR, lists solely in-frame clones and lacks some. The table has approximately 47,000 clones, more than 90% seen once; the top ten hold around 20%. The sequenced sample was peripheral blood. Receptor source: a man aged 65 to 85 with active COVID-19. Each CDR3 is given with its conserved first and last residue. D genes are given only for firm matches. For some rows the clone size is stated as once, few or many, or as a class when expanded; others skip it.

14 | - | TRBJ1-2 | TRBV28 | - | TGTGCCAGCAGTTTCGGTAGGGGGGGCTATGGCTACACCTTC | CASSFGRGGYGYTF
14 | - | TRBJ2-2 | TRBV11-1 | - | TGTGCCAGCAGCTTAGGACTTTTAGACGGGGAGCTGTTTTTT | CASSLGLLDGELFF
15 | TRBD1 | TRBJ1-1 | TRBV2 | - | TGTGCCAGCGGGGGGACAGGGGCGCCGAGGACTGAAGCTTTCTTT | CASGGTGAPRTEAFF
14 | TRBD1 | TRBJ2-7 | TRBV28 | - | TGTGCCAGCACATTGACGGGACAGGCCTACGAGCAGTACTTC | CASTLTGQAYEQYF
16 | - | TRBJ2-7 | TRBV7-2 | - | TGTGCCAGCAGCTTAGTTTGGGGGCTTTCGCTGTACGAGCAGTACTTC | CASSLVWGLSLYEQYF
11 | - | TRBJ2-3 | TRBV10-1 | - | TGCGCCAGCTCGAGGGTAGATACGCAGTATTTT | CASSRVDTQYF
18 | TRBD2 | TRBJ2-1 | TRBV10-2 | - | TGCGCCAGCAGGAACCTCAGGGTGAAACTAGCGGATTACAATGAGCAGTTCTTC | CASRNLRVKLADYNEQFF
13 | - | TRBJ1-5 | TRBV12-3/TRBV12-4 | once | TGTGCCAGCAGTTTAGGGGGGGAACAGCCCCAGCATTTT | CASSLGGEQPQHF
14 | - | TRBJ2-7 | TRBV2 | - | TGTGCCACCAGAGCCCTAGTTCGGTCCTACGAGCAGTACTTC | CATRALVRSYEQYF
14 | TRBD1 | TRBJ2-2 | TRBV30 | - | TGTGCCTGGAAGGACAGGTCTAACACCGGGGAGCTGTTTTTT | CAWKDRSNTGELFF
14 | - | TRBJ2-7 | TRBV27 | - | TGTGCCAGCAGTCCATCGACAGTATTCTACGAGCAGTACTTC | CASSPSTVFYEQYF
15 | - | TRBJ2-7 | TRBV4-1 | - | TGCGCCAGCAGCCAAGATGTACAGGGACCCTACGAGCAGTACTTC | CASSQDVQGPYEQYF
15 | TRBD1 | TRBJ2-2 | TRBV19 | - | TGTGCCAGTACGGGGACAGGGGGACCCACCGGGGAGCTGTTTTTT | CASTGTGGPTGELFF
12 | - | TRBJ2-1 | TRBV28 | - | TGTGCCAGCAGTCCGGGGAAGATTGAGCAGTTCTTC | CASSPGKIEQFF
14 | TRBD2 | TRBJ2-7 | TRBV7-8 | - | TGTGCCAGCAGGCGCGGATCGGGGGGGCACGAGCAGTACTTC | CASRRGSGGHEQYF
16 | - | TRBJ2-2 | TRBV28 | - | TGTGCCAGCAGTTTACCGGACACGTCAGTGACCGGGGAGCTGTTTTTT | CASSLPDTSVTGELFF
15 | - | TRBJ2-1 | TRBV9 | once | TGTGCCAGCAGCCCAAGGGGGGGCGCTAACAATGAGCAGTTCTTC | CASSPRGGANNEQFF
12 | - | TRBJ1-1 | TRBV7-9 | - | TGTGCCAGCAGCCTGAAGCGATCTGAAGCTTTCTTT | CASSLKRSEAFF
15 | - | TRBJ2-1 | TRBV6-6 | - | TGTGCCAGCATTCGGGCAGGGCGCTCCTACAATGAGCAGTTCTTC | CASIRAGRSYNEQFF
16 | - | TRBJ2-3 | TRBV6-5 | - | TGTGCCAGCAGTTACTCGAAGCCGGGGGTCACAGATACGCAGTATTTT | CASSYSKPGVTDTQYF
14 | TRBD2 | TRBJ2-7 | TRBV10-3 | - | TGTGCCATCAGCCCGGGACTACAACTCGGGGAGCAGTACTTC | CAISPGLQLGEQYF
17 | TRBD1 | TRBJ2-2 | TRBV6-4 | once | TGTGCCAGCAGTGGCGGATCCGGGACAGTAGGCACCGGGGAGCTGTTTTTT | CASSGGSGTVGTGELFF
15 | TRBD2 | TRBJ2-1 | TRBV7-9 | once | TGTGCCAGCAGCTTAGGGCTAGCGGGTCCGGATGAGCAGTTCTTC | CASSLGLAGPDEQFF
13 | TRBD1 | TRBJ1-2 | TRBV28 | - | TGTGCCAGCAGTTTAGCAGGGGGTTTTGGCTACACCTTC | CASSLAGGFGYTF
15 | TRBD2 | TRBJ2-5 | TRBV11-2 | - | TGTGCCAGCATCCAGGGACTAGCGGCCCGCGAGACCCAGTACTTC | CASIQGLAARETQYF
16 | TRBD1 | TRBJ1-6 | TRBV28 | - | TGTGCCAGCAGTTTATTCAGGGACAGGACCTATTCAACCCTCCACTTT | CASSLFRDRTYSTLHF
15 | - | TRBJ1-4 | TRBV3-1/TRBV3-2 | - | TGTGCCAGCAGCCAGGAGACAGCTGGGAATGAAAAACTGTTTTTT | CASSQETAGNEKLFF
14 | - | TRBJ1-5 | TRBV19 | - | TGTGCCAGTGGGGGGGGCAGGGACAATCAGCCCCAGCATTTT | CASGGGRDNQPQHF
13 | TRBD1 | TRBJ1-2 | TRBV6-5 | - | TGTGCCAGCGGACAGGTAGCTAACTATGGCTACACCTTC | CASGQVANYGYTF
15 | - | TRBJ1-1 | TRBV9 | - | TGTGCCAGCAGCCCTTGGGGGGTGGGTGGCACTGAAGCTTTCTTT | CASSPWGVGGTEAFF
15 | - | TRBJ1-1 | TRBV5-4 | - | TGTGCCAGCAGCTTGACCTACCCACAGGGTCCTGAAGCTTTCTTT | CASSLTYPQGPEAFF
13 | - | TRBJ1-1 | TRBV19 | - | TGTGCCAGTAGCTGGCTCCTGAACACTGAAGCTTTCTTT | CASSWLLNTEAFF
15 | - | TRBJ2-1 | TRBV5-5 | - | TGTGCCAGCAGCTTGCGGCAGGGAGGTAACAATGAGCAGTTCTTC | CASSLRQGGNNEQFF
18 | TRBD2 | TRBJ2-1 | TRBV4-2 | - | TGTGCCAGCAGCCAAGATGGGACTAGCGGGCGCTCCTACAATGAGCAGTTCTTC | CASSQDGTSGRSYNEQFF
13 | - | TRBJ2-7 | TRBV19 | - | TGTGCCAGTAGTATAGGAGTAACCTACGAGCAGTACTTC | CASSIGVTYEQYF
14 | - | TRBJ1-6 | TRBV30 | - | TGTGCCTGGACCGGGGGTTACTATAATTCACCCCTCCACTTT | CAWTGGYYNSPLHF
17 | TRBD1 | TRBJ1-1 | TRBV9 | - | TGTGCCAGCAGCGCTATTGGGACAGGGGGATTGTACACTGAAGCTTTCTTT | CASSAIGTGGLYTEAFF
16 | TRBD2 | TRBJ2-7 | TRBV13 | - | TGTGCCAGCAGCGCGGGACTAGCGGACCTCCGGAACGAGCAGTACTTC | CASSAGLADLRNEQYF
15 | TRBD1 | TRBJ1-6 | TRBV7-2 | - | TGTGCCAGCAGCTTAGGACAGGGGGTCAATTCACCCCTCCACTTT | CASSLGQGVNSPLHF
15 | - | TRBJ1-5 | TRBV23-1 | - | TGCGCCAGGGCCAGGGCCTCAATGGGCAATCAGCCCCAGCATTTT | CARARASMGNQPQHF
15 | - | TRBJ2-5 | TRBV24-1 | - | TGTGCCACCAGTTCTGGGCAGGGTATTCAAGAGACCCAGTACTTC | CATSSGQGIQETQYF
14 | - | TRBJ1-6 | TRBV30 | - | TGTGCCTGGAGTGAGGTCCGGGGTACCTCACCCCTCCACTTT | CAWSEVRGTSPLHF
13 | - | TRBJ2-2 | TRBV9 | - | TGTGCCAGCAGCGGCGCGAACACCGGGGAGCTGTTTTTT | CASSGANTGELFF
19 | TRBD2 | TRBJ2-2 | TRBV3-1/TRBV3-2 | - | TGTGCCAGCAGCCAAGTTCCGGGGAAACTAGCGGGAGGAAACGGGGAGCTGTTTTTT | CASSQVPGKLAGGNGELFF
17 | - | TRBJ2-6 | TRBV4-3 | - | TGCGCCAGCAGCCAACTCTCATCCGGGAGTGGGGCCAACGTCCTGACTTTC | CASSQLSSGSGANVLTF
15 | TRBD2 | TRBJ2-1 | TRBV19 | once | TGTGCCAGTAGCGGGACTAGCGGGGGGGAAGTGGGGCAGTTCTTC | CASSGTSGGEVGQFF
13 | - | TRBJ1-1 | TRBV19 | once | TGTGCCAGTAACCTAGGGGCCAACACTGAAGCTTTCTTT | CASNLGANTEAFF
13 | TRBD2 | TRBJ2-1 | TRBV27 | once | TGTGCCAGCAGTTTAGATCGGGAGGGCTCAGGGTTCTTC | CASSLDREGSGFF
15 | TRBD1 | TRBJ1-1 | TRBV7-9 | - | TGTGCCAGCAGCCTAGGGGGACAGAGAGTAACGGGAGCTTTCTTT | CASSLGGQRVTGAFF
15 | - | TRBJ2-7 | TRBV14 | - | TGTGCCAGCAGCCAAGCGGGAGTCGGGGCCTACGAGCAGTACTTC | CASSQAGVGAYEQYF